This T cell receptor beta chain was documented in a study of blood T cell repertoires in COVID-19. Overall study context: COVID-19 samples collected from the United States, Italy and Spain covered acute and convalescent phases. T cells, B-cell-depleted T cells, or PBMCs provided the cDNA or gDNA that served as material.

Per the study methods: Amplification of reference gene primers provided the estimated nucleated cell counts. Generated by immunoSEQ multiplex PCR, the TCRdb table keeps only in-frame clones and is missing some. The DNA gave D and trimming, while V, J and clone size come from that table. The sample records 250,000 or so clones, about nine tenths being singletons. The CDR3 consists of 15 residues. Germline trimming cut 2 bases from V and 7 bases from J; bases unmatched to any gene: 7. The germline CDR1 and CDR2 sequences are SGHNT and YENEEA. The specimen was peripheral blood. This TCR was recovered from a man aged 60 to 69 with acute or convalescent COVID-19. The rearrangement links TRBV11-3 to TRBJ2-2; 7 nucleotides line up with TRBD2. The CDR3 reads CASSLRGGPSGELFF. CDR3 DNA sequence: TGTGCCAGCAGCTTAAGGGGAGGGCCTAGCGGGGAGCTGTTTTTT.